This passage covers 20 T cell receptor beta chains from one sample sequenced in a study of PD-1 blockade in classical Hodgkin lymphoma. Every patient relapsed after autologous stem cell transplantation, and brentuximab vedotin exposure varied. TCRdb's table, derived via immunoSEQ multiplex PCR, lists solely in-frame clones and lacks some. Here the sample spans tens of thousands of clones, just over 75% being singletons. The sample was peripheral blood mononuclear cells (PBMCs), taken before the second cycle of nivolumab. These TCRs come from a human donor with classical Hodgkin lymphoma.

The chain joins TRBV7-2 to TRBJ2-3; D gene ambiguous. The germline V gene encodes CDR1 SGHTA and CDR2 FQGNSA. The V gene lost 1 base and the J gene lost 0 bases, with 14 bases spanning the gap. The CDR3 sequence is 17 residues long. CDR3 sequence (DNA): TGTGCCAGCAGCTTAGGTGGGATGGGGTCTAGCACAGATACGCAGTATTTT. Amino acid sequence: CASSLGGMGSSTDTQYF.

The V and J genes are TRBV4-2 and TRBJ2-2; D unresolved. V was cut by 0 bases and J by 5 bases, with 7 bases left in between. Germline CDR1 and CDR2: LGHNA and YNFKEQ. The CDR3 runs 14 residues. CDR3 region: CASSQEVGTGELFF. The CDR3 DNA reads TGTGCCAGCAGCCAAGAGGTGGGGACCGGGGAGCTGTTTTTT.

The chain has TRBV9 and TRBJ2-3; 8 nucleotides line up with TRBD1. V lost 1 base to trimming and J lost 2 bases; unmatched junction nucleotides: 3. This CDR3 has 15 residues. Germline V gene data show CDR1 as SGDLS and CDR2 as YYNGEE. DNA for the CDR3: TGTGCCAGCAGCGTAACAGGGGGGTTCACAGATACGCAGTATTTT. This translates into CASSVTGGFTDTQYF.

This clone was picked up a small number of times. The chain combines TRBV18 with TRBJ1-6; weak D call: TRBD1 (6 bases). This CDR3 spans 16 amino acids. Trimming cost V 1 base and J 5 bases, with 12 bases left between them. Germline CDR1 and CDR2: KGHSH and LQKENI. The CDR3 DNA sequence: TGTGCCAGCTCACCACTTGAGGCAGGGGATAATTCACCCCTCCACTTT. As protein: CASSPLEAGDNSPLHF.

The chain carries TRBV10-3 and TRBJ2-5; D call uncertain. V was clipped by 0 bases and J by 2 bases, with 13 bases between them. This CDR3 is 16 amino acids long. The germline gives CDR1 ENHRY, CDR2 SYGVKD. CDR3: CAISESMERGQETQYF. DNA for the CDR3: TGTGCCATCAGTGAGTCAATGGAACGAGGACAAGAGACCCAGTACTTC.

The chain employs TRBV6-5 and TRBJ2-1, with no clear D. CDR3 size: 15 residues. Per germline, CDR1 MNHEY and CDR2 SVGAGI. Trimming pared 0 bases from V and 3 bases from J, leaving 9 bases between. As DNA, the CDR3 is TGTGCCAGCAGTTACTCGAGTGCCTACTACAATGAGCAGTTCTTC. It yields the protein CASSYSSAYYNEQFF.

The chain couples TRBV7-9 to TRBJ2-7; weak D call: TRBD2 (5 bases). Germline V lookup: CDR1 SEHNR, CDR2 FQNEAQ (reference sequence). The CDR3 runs 14 residues. With 3 bases removed from V and 5 bases from J, the gap between germline ends came to 14 bases. The CDR3 coding sequence is TGTGCCAGCAGCTTTACGGGGTCGAGGCACGAGCAGTACTTC. Encoded protein: CASSFTGSRHEQYF.

Only a few counts were recorded for this clone. The chain couples TRBV29-1 to TRBJ2-3; 8 nucleotides match TRBD1. Germline CDR1 and CDR2: SQVTM and ANQGSEA. The CDR3 covers 13 residues. V dropped 6 bases and J dropped 5; count of bases not matched to a gene: 7. The CDR3 DNA sequence: TGCAGCGTGGCGGACAGGGAAATAGATACGCAGTATTTT. Residues: CSVADREIDTQYF.

This clone showed up just a few times. The chain employs TRBV30 and TRBJ2-2; 9 bases agree with TRBD1. There are 17 residues in the CDR3. The ends lost 4 bases at V and 6 bases at J; junction bases unmatched: 15. In germline, CDR1 is GTSNPN, CDR2 SVGIG (reference sequence). The CDR3 here is CAWKPLFGTGIPGELFF. The CDR3 bases are TGTGCCTGGAAGCCCCTCTTCGGGACAGGGATACCCGGGGAGCTGTTTTTT.

The chain uses TRBV4-1 and TRBJ1-1; weak D call: TRBD1 (6 bases). The CDR3 totals 15 residues. The V gene lost 0 bases and the J gene lost 5 bases, with 13 bases spanning the gap. Germline assignment: CDR1 MGHRA and CDR2 YSYEKL. CDR3 coding DNA: TGCGCCAGCAGCCAAGAACTGACAGGAGCTACTGAAGCTTTCTTT. This encodes CASSQELTGATEAFF.

This clone was recorded a few times. The chain combines TRBV9 with TRBJ2-7; a weak D match, TRBD2 (6 bases). Trimming removed 0 bases at V and 3 bases at J, with 13 bases between. The CDR3 totals 15 residues. The germline V gene has CDR1 SGDLS and CDR2 YYNGEE. The CDR3 here is CASSVGGESGYEQYF. The CDR3 DNA is TGTGCCAGCAGCGTAGGGGGGGAGTCCGGCTACGAGCAGTACTTC.

V and J are TRBV6-1 and TRBJ1-6, with 9 bases that match TRBD1. Trimming took 5 bases from V and 9 from J; bases not matched to a gene: 8. Per the germline V gene, CDR1 is MNHNS and CDR2 is SASEGT. This CDR3 has 15 residues. The CDR3: CASSQGQGLGSPLHF. The CDR3 nucleotides read TGTGCCAGCAGTCAAGGACAGGGGTTAGGTTCACCCCTCCACTTT.

This clone showed up just a few times. V gene TRBV5-1 combines with J gene TRBJ1-2; D call uncertain. V gave up 0 bases and J gave up 5 bases, with 14 bases separating them. CDR1 SGHRS and CDR2 YFSETQ come from the germline V gene. The CDR3 loop spans 15 amino acids. The DNA of the CDR3 is TGCGCCAGCAGCTTGGACAGTTACCTAGGGTATGGCTACACCTTC. This translates into CASSLDSYLGYGYTF. Variable domain in full (rest from reference TRBV5-1 and TRBJ1-2): KAGVTQTPRYLIKTRGQQVTLSCSPISGHRSVSWYQQTPGQGLQFLFEYFSETQRNKGNFPGRFSGRQFSNSRSEMNVSTLELGDSALYLCASSLDSYLGYGYTFGSGTRLTVV.

This rearrangement joins TRBV5-1 to TRBJ2-1; TRBD2 is a possible D gene (6 bases). This CDR3 has 13 amino acids. The germline V gene encodes CDR1 SGHRS and CDR2 YFSETQ. V shed 0 bases and J shed 6 bases, with 7 bases lying between them. This CDR3 is CASSLVTSNEQFF. Written as DNA, the CDR3 is TGCGCCAGCAGCTTGGTGACTAGCAATGAGCAGTTCTTC.

The chain links TRBV27 to TRBJ1-4; D is unclear. The germline V gene encodes CDR1 MNHEY and CDR2 SMNVEV (reference sequence). This CDR3 has 14 amino acids. V was cut by 5 bases and J by 1 base, with 8 bases left in between. The CDR3 region has the DNA TGTGCCAGCAGTCCTTATCAAACTAATGAAAAACTGTTTTTT. Translated, it gives CASSPYQTNEKLFF.

V usage is TRBV11-2 and J usage is TRBJ1-2, with 9 positions matching TRBD1. The CDR3 extends over 15 amino acids. Germline V gives CDR1 SGHAT, CDR2 FQNNGV. V lost 7 bases to trimming and J lost 0 bases; unmatched junction nucleotides: 6. The DNA for the CDR3 is TGTGCCAGCACTCCCCGGACAGGGGCTAACTATGGCTACACCTTC. Amino acid sequence: CASTPRTGANYGYTF.

V gene TRBV7-9 combines with J gene TRBJ1-4, with 9 nucleotides matching TRBD1. The CDR3 is 14 amino acids. CDR1 and CDR2 from the germline V gene are SEHNR and FQNEAQ (reference sequence). V shed 4 bases and J 5 bases; nucleotides not matched to a gene: 2. The CDR3 DNA reads as TGTGCCAGCAGCTCTACAGGGGGCAATGAAAAACTGTTTTTT. It is translated as CASSSTGGNEKLFF.

This chain joins TRBV7-6 and TRBJ1-1; TRBD1 agrees at 7 bases. This CDR3 has 15 residues. Losses at the gene ends were 1 base for V and 3 bases for J; bases not matched to a gene: 5. Germline CDR1 and CDR2: SGHVS and FNYEAQ. The CDR3 bases are TGTGCCAGCAGCTTAGGACAGGGTGCGGACACTGAAGCTTTCTTT. As protein: CASSLGQGADTEAFF.

The chain is built from TRBV5-6 and TRBJ2-3; D not certain. Trimming took 1 base from V and 1 from J, leaving 4 bases between them. The germline CDR1 and CDR2 sequences are SGHDT and YYEEEE. The CDR3 covers 13 residues. The CDR3 loop is CASSLRGTDTQYF. In nucleotides, the CDR3 is TGTGCCAGCAGCTTGCGGGGCACAGATACGCAGTATTTT. The full variable domain, in which reference TRBV5-6 and TRBJ2-3 provide the parts outside the CDR3, is DAGVTQSPTHLIKTRGQQVTLRCSPKSGHDTVSWYQQALGQGPQFIFQYYEEEERQRGNFPDRFSGHQFPNYSSELNVNALLLGDSALYLCASSLRGTDTQYFGPGTRLTVL.

The chain carries TRBV29-1 and TRBJ1-1; D unclear. Germline assignment: CDR1 SQVTM and CDR2 ANQGSEA. This CDR3 comprises 15 residues. V was shortened by 5 bases and J by 1 base, with 17 bases between the two germline ends. The CDR3 sequence is CSVTPLEWQNTEAFF. In nucleotides, the CDR3 is TGCAGCGTTACGCCTCTCGAGTGGCAGAACACTGAAGCTTTCTTT.